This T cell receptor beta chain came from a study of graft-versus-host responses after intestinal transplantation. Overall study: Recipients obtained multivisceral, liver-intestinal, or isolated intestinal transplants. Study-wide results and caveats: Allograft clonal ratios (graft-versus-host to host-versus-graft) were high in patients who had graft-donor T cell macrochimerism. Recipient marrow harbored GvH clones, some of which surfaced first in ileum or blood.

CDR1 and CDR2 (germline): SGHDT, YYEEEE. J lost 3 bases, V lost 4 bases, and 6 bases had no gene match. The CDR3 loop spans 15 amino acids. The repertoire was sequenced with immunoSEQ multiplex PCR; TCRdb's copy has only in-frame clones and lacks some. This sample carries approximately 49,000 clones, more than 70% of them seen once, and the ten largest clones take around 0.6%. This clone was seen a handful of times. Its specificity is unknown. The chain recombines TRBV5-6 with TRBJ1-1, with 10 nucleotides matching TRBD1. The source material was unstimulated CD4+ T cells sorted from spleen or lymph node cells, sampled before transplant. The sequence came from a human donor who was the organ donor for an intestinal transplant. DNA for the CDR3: TGTGCCAGCAGCGGAGGGACAGGGGCGTACACTGAAGCTTTCTTT. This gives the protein CASSGGTGAYTEAFF.